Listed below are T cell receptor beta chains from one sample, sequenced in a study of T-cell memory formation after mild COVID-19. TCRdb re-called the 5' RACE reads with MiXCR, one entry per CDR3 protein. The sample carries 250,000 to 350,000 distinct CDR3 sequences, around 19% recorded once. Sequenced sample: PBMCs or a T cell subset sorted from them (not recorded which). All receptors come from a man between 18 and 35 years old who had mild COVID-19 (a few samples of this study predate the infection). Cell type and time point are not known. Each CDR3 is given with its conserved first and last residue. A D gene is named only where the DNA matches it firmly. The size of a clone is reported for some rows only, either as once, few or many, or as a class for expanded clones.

CDR3 DNA: TGTGCCAGCGGGTCCGGGACGGCCGCGTCCACCCTCCACTTT
CDR3 protein: CASGSGTAASTLHF
V gene: TRBV7-9
clone size: -
CDR3 length: 14
D gene: -
J gene: TRBJ1-6

CDR3 DNA: TGCGCCAGCAGCTCGGGACAGGGGTACACTGAAGCTTTCTTT
CDR3 protein: CASSSGQGYTEAFF
V gene: TRBV5-1
clone size: -
CDR3 length: 14
D gene: TRBD1
J gene: TRBJ1-1

CDR3 DNA: TGTGCCAGCAGCTCCCTAGCCTATAATTCACCCCTCCACTTT
CDR3 protein: CASSSLAYNSPLHF
V gene: TRBV7-2
clone size: few
CDR3 length: 14
D gene: -
J gene: TRBJ1-6

CDR3 DNA: TGTGCCAGCAGGGCGGCTAGCCCTAACACCGGGGAGCTGTTTTTT
CDR3 protein: CASRAASPNTGELFF
V gene: TRBV6-2/TRBV6-3
clone size: -
CDR3 length: 15
D gene: -
J gene: TRBJ2-2

CDR3 DNA: TGCAGTGCGTCTAGACACTTCTCTGGAAACACCATATATTTT
CDR3 protein: CSASRHFSGNTIYF
V gene: TRBV20-1
clone size: -
CDR3 length: 14
D gene: -
J gene: TRBJ1-3

CDR3 DNA: TGTGCCAGCAGCTTGGTCCGGGGGCGCCCCACGGACAATGAGCAGTTCTTC
CDR3 protein: CASSLVRGRPTDNEQFF
V gene: TRBV7-8
clone size: few
CDR3 length: 17
D gene: -
J gene: TRBJ2-1

CDR3 DNA: TGTGCCAGCAGCACCCGCACAGATACGCAGTATTTT
CDR3 protein: CASSTRTDTQYF
V gene: TRBV9
clone size: few
CDR3 length: 12
D gene: -
J gene: TRBJ2-3

CDR3 DNA: TGTGCCAGCTCACCACCTCTGACAACCGGGGAGCTGTTTTTT
CDR3 protein: CASSPPLTTGELFF
V gene: TRBV18
clone size: few
CDR3 length: 14
D gene: -
J gene: TRBJ2-2

CDR3 DNA: TGCAGCGTTAGTATGGACAGGCTAGGAGAGCAGTACTTC
CDR3 protein: CSVSMDRLGEQYF
V gene: TRBV29-1
clone size: few
CDR3 length: 13
D gene: TRBD1
J gene: TRBJ2-7

CDR3 DNA: TGCGCCAGCAGCCGGGCGCCGGGGGGGCAGAAGAACACCGGGGAGCTGTTTTTT
CDR3 protein: CASSRAPGGQKNTGELFF
V gene: TRBV5-1
clone size: -
CDR3 length: 18
D gene: TRBD2
J gene: TRBJ2-2

CDR3 DNA: TGCGCCAGCAGGGCCAGCGGGGGGGCGAGAGATACGCAGTATTTT
CDR3 protein: CASRASGGARDTQYF
V gene: TRBV5-1
clone size: few
CDR3 length: 15
D gene: TRBD2
J gene: TRBJ2-3

CDR3 DNA: TGTGCCAGCAGCCGGACAGGGGGCGAGTTTGAACTGTTTTTT
CDR3 protein: CASSRTGGEFELFF
V gene: TRBV7-2
clone size: -
CDR3 length: 14
D gene: TRBD1
J gene: TRBJ1-4

CDR3 DNA: TGCGCCAGCACGGAGGGGGCGGCCCAAAACATTCAGTACTTC
CDR3 protein: CASTEGAAQNIQYF
V gene: TRBV5-1
clone size: -
CDR3 length: 14
D gene: -
J gene: TRBJ2-4

CDR3 DNA: TGTGCCAGCAGCGTTGGACAGTCGAGCTCCTACAATGAGCAGTTCTTC
CDR3 protein: CASSVGQSSSYNEQFF
V gene: TRBV11-3
clone size: many
CDR3 length: 16
D gene: -
J gene: TRBJ2-1

CDR3 DNA: TGCGCCAGCAGCCAAGCGCTCCGGACAGACCTAGAAGCTTTCTTT
CDR3 protein: CASSQALRTDLEAFF
V gene: TRBV4-3
clone size: -
CDR3 length: 15
D gene: -
J gene: TRBJ1-1

CDR3 DNA: TGTGCCAGCAGTTACGGGGGGGCCGCAGATACGCAGTATTTT
CDR3 protein: CASSYGGAADTQYF
V gene: TRBV6-6
clone size: many
CDR3 length: 14
D gene: -
J gene: TRBJ2-3

CDR3 DNA: TGTGCCAGCATCGGCGCAAGCTCCTACGAGCAGTACTTC
CDR3 protein: CASIGASSYEQYF
V gene: TRBV6-6
clone size: -
CDR3 length: 13
D gene: -
J gene: TRBJ2-7

CDR3 DNA: TGTGCCAGCAGCCAACTTGCACCGGCGGTGGGCGCTTTCTTT
CDR3 protein: CASSQLAPAVGAFF
V gene: TRBV6-2/TRBV6-3
clone size: -
CDR3 length: 14
D gene: -
J gene: TRBJ1-1

CDR3 DNA: TGTGCCAGCAGCTTAGGCTTGGGGGCATCGGATGGCTACACCTTC
CDR3 protein: CASSLGLGASDGYTF
V gene: TRBV13
clone size: few
CDR3 length: 15
D gene: -
J gene: TRBJ1-2

CDR3 DNA: TGTGCCAGCAGCAGGGGAATAAGACCTACAACTAATGAAAAACTGTTTTTT
CDR3 protein: CASSRGIRPTTNEKLFF
V gene: TRBV7-2
clone size: -
CDR3 length: 17
D gene: -
J gene: TRBJ1-4

CDR3 DNA: TGTGCCATCAGGGGGACTAGTGGGGAGACCCAGTACTTC
CDR3 protein: CAIRGTSGETQYF
V gene: TRBV10-3
clone size: -
CDR3 length: 13
D gene: TRBD2
J gene: TRBJ2-5

CDR3 DNA: TGTGCCAGCAGCTTAGGCTTGGGGGAACGAAGAGCCACTGAAGCTTTCTTT
CDR3 protein: CASSLGLGERRATEAFF
V gene: TRBV7-9
clone size: -
CDR3 length: 17
D gene: -
J gene: TRBJ1-1